The 14 T cell receptor beta chains given below trace back to one sample, sequenced in a study of T cells in Graves' hyperthyroidism and ophthalmopathy (dated 2019 in TCRdb). The method behind the library was multiplex PCR. The sample was run on an Illumina HiSeq 2000. The TCR beta CDR3 regions were amplified from the RNA transcripts. The TCR CDR3 was subjected to a first round of RT-PCR using the HTBI primer set and the Qiagen OneStep RT-PCR kit. TCRdb reprocessed the public reads (quality trimming at Q25 with fastp, clone calling with MiXCR) and kept in-frame beta chains. Rows with a matching CDR3 protein are joined into one entry that keeps the most common DNA and genes. Within this sample are 600,000 to 750,000 distinct CDR3 sequences, with 15% to 20% of them counted one time only. Roughly 15% of the sample is taken by the ten largest. Sequenced: blood. All receptors derive from a man aged 45-65 years with Graves' hyperthyroidism.

This clonotype was counted many times. The gene calls are TRBV7-9 and TRBJ2-5; weak D call: TRBD1 (5 bases). Germline-derived CDR1 and CDR2 are SEHNR and FQNEAQ (reference sequence). There are 15 residues in the CDR3. V was cut by 6 bases and J by 2 bases, with 16 bases left in between. This CDR3 is CASSPKGVLQETQYF. CDR3 sequence (DNA): TGTGCCAGCAGTCCCAAAGGGGTACTACAAGAGACCCAGTACTTC.

This clonotype was seen ten or more times. V is TRBV28 and J is TRBJ1-3; 11 bases map to TRBD1. V lost 2 bases, J lost 4 bases, and 13 bases stayed unmatched. CDR3 length: 19 residues. CDR1 and CDR2 from the germline V gene are MDHEN and SYDVKM. This CDR3 reads CASSLSPGQGDKMGNTIYF. The DNA of the CDR3 is TGTGCCAGCAGTTTAAGCCCGGGACAGGGGGATAAGATGGGAAACACCATATATTTT.

This clonotype came up a few times. A read error may be the cause here, since a much bigger clone is one base away. This sequence joins TRBV6-9 and TRBJ2-5; 13 nucleotides agree with TRBD2. The CDR3 length is 15 residues. The V gene's germline CDR1 is MNHGY and CDR2 SVAAGI. The CDR3 DNA reads as TGTGCCAGCAGTTCGACTAGCGGGAGGATAGAGACCAAGTACTTC. Translated, it gives CASSSTSGRIETKYF.

The sample holds many counts of this clonotype. The chain carries TRBV28 and TRBJ1-1; maybe TRBD1 (5 bases). From germline, CDR1 is MDHEN and CDR2 SYDVKM. The CDR3 has 13 residues. The V and J ends lost 3 bases and 6 bases respectively, with 11 bases between them. CDR3 DNA: TGTGCCAGCAGTTTGGGGGTTGCGCCTGAAGCTTTCTTT. Translation: CASSLGVAPEAFF.

This chain uses TRBV5-1 with TRBJ1-5; D not resolved. Trimming stripped 0 bases from V and 4 bases from J, with 11 bases between. This CDR3 has 15 residues. CDR1 SGHRS and CDR2 YFSETQ come from the germline V gene. Here the CDR3 DNA reads TGCGCCAGCAGCTTGGGCGGGATCCAGAATCAGCCCCAGCATTTT. Its translation is CASSLGGIQNQPQHF.

The chain employs TRBV6-4 and TRBJ2-2; 14 nucleotides agree with TRBD2. The V gene end was trimmed by 3 bases and the J gene end by 4 bases; junction bases not matched to a gene: 4. CDR3 length equals 17 residues. The germline gives CDR1 MRHNA, CDR2 SNTAGT. The CDR3 here is CASSEGLAGAGTGELFF. The CDR3 DNA reads as TGTGCCAGCAGTGAGGGACTAGCGGGAGCAGGCACCGGGGAGCTGTTTTTT.

V is TRBV6-1 and J is TRBJ1-4; a weak D match, TRBD1 (6 bases). This CDR3 spans 17 amino acids. Trimming cost V 4 bases and J 8 bases, with 23 bases left between them. The germline CDR1 and CDR2 sequences are MNHNS and SASEGT. The CDR3 DNA is TGTGCCAGCAGTGGCCGCGCGGGGGGCGCGGGGGTCGAAAAACTGTTTTTT. This gives the protein CASSGRAGGAGVEKLFF.

At least ten counts were recorded for this clonotype. The chain couples TRBV6-2 or TRBV6-3 to TRBJ2-1; D is unresolved. CDR1 and CDR2 from the germline V gene are MNHEY and SVGEGT. The CDR3 consists of 16 residues. Trimming took 7 bases from V and 0 from J, leaving 16 bases between them. CDR3 region: CASIDRLLSSYNEQFF. The CDR3 DNA reads TGTGCCAGCATCGACCGTCTATTGAGCTCCTACAATGAGCAGTTCTTC.

This clonotype has ten or more counts. The genes are TRBV27 and TRBJ1-4, with TRBD1 matching 10 bases. Germline CDR1 reads MNHEY; CDR2 reads SMNVEV (reference sequence). The trim removed 6 bases at V and 6 bases at J, leaving 10 bases unmatched. This CDR3 is 16 amino acids long. The CDR3 reads CASSPNTGQGYEKLFF. CDR3 bases: TGTGCCAGCAGCCCCAATACGGGACAGGGGTATGAAAAACTGTTTTTT.

The chain is built from TRBV28 and TRBJ1-5; tentatively, D is TRBD1 (6 bases). The CDR3 totals 13 residues. Germline V gives CDR1 MDHEN, CDR2 SYDVKM. Trimming shortened V by 6 bases and J by 6 bases, and 12 bases separated the two germline ends. The CDR3 loop reads CASRGRGFQPQHF. CDR3 nucleotide sequence: TGTGCCAGCAGAGGCAGGGGTTTTCAGCCCCAGCATTTT.

In this sample, this clonotype turned up a few times. The rearrangement links TRBV4-1 to TRBJ2-2; TRBD2 matches 10 bases. CDR3 length equals 17 residues. J was trimmed by 7 bases and V by 0 bases; bases with no gene match: 8. In germline, CDR1 is MGHRA, CDR2 YSYEKL. CDR3 region: CASSQDAGLAGDGELFF. The CDR3 bases are TGCGCCAGCAGCCAAGACGCTGGTCTAGCGGGAGACGGGGAGCTGTTTTTT.

This clonotype came up many times. The J gene is TRBJ2-5, the V gene TRBV27, with 10 bases identical to TRBD1. Germline V gene lookup returns CDR1 MNHEY and CDR2 SMNVEV (reference sequence). With 6 bases clipped from V and 6 bases from J, the junction kept 7 bases outside the gene matches. This CDR3 has 14 residues. For the CDR3, the DNA is TGTGCCAGCAGAAGGGACAGGGGAGGAAAGACCCAGTACTTC. Amino acids: CASRRDRGGKTQYF.

The chain recombines TRBV11-2 with TRBJ2-5; the D gene is possibly TRBD1 (5 bases). V was pared by 5 bases and J by 2 bases, with 18 bases between. Germline loops: CDR1 SGHAT, CDR2 FQNNGV. CDR3 size: 16 residues. CDR3: CASSQEIPGNQETQYF. The DNA for the CDR3 is TGTGCCAGCAGCCAAGAGATACCAGGGAATCAAGAGACCCAGTACTTC.

This clonotype was counted only a few times. The chain couples TRBV29-1 to TRBJ2-2, with 7 bases fitting TRBD1. Germline V gene sequence: CDR1 SQVTM, CDR2 ANQGSEA. V was clipped by 5 bases and J by 3 bases; unmatched bases: 3. The length of the CDR3 is 13 residues. The CDR3 sequence is CSVPRGYTGELFF. The DNA for the CDR3 is TGCAGCGTTCCCAGGGGGTACACCGGGGAGCTGTTTTTT.